The rows below give T cell receptor beta chains drawn from one sample of a study of T cell responses to AZD1222 COVID-19 vaccine. Sequencing used immunoSEQ multiplex PCR; TCRdb keeps in-frame clones, though not all of them. The sample yields around 210,000 clones, less than 95% seen once. Source: peripheral blood, taken 28 days after the second dose of the MenACWY control vaccine. Source of these receptors: an adult who received the MenACWY meningococcal vaccine as a control. The CDR3 runs from the conserved cysteine through the conserved F or W. Each record gives: clone size, D gene, J gene, V gene, CDR3 DNA, CDR3 protein. A D gene is named only where the DNA matches it firmly. A clone size is listed for some rows: how often the clone was seen (once, few, many), or a class if it is expanded.

>once|NA|TRBJ1-1|TRBV7-8
TGTGCCAGCAGCTTAGGCAGCACTGAAGCTTTCTTT
CASSLGSTEAFF
>NA|NA|TRBJ1-5|TRBV5-6
TGTGCCAGCAGCTTTGCGGGCTGGAGCAATCAGCCCCAGCATTTT
CASSFAGWSNQPQHF
>NA|NA|TRBJ2-1|TRBV18
TGTGCCAGCTCACCAATAGGGCAGGAGCAGTTCTTC
CASSPIGQEQFF
>NA|NA|TRBJ2-6|TRBV7-3
TGTGCCAGCAGCTCAGCAGGGGGGGCCAACGTCCTGACTTTC
CASSSAGGANVLTF
>NA|TRBD1|TRBJ1-5|TRBV6-5
TGTGCCAGCAGTAAGGACAGGACAAGCAATCAGCCCCAGCATTTT
CASSKDRTSNQPQHF
>NA|NA|TRBJ2-1|TRBV2
TGTGCCAGCAGTTTCAGGGAAGGATCGAATGAGCAGTTCTTC
CASSFREGSNEQFF
>NA|NA|TRBJ2-7|TRBV27
TGTGCCAGCAGTGAGGACGGGTCCTACGAGCAGTACTTC
CASSEDGSYEQYF
>once|NA|TRBJ1-2|TRBV19
TGTGCCAGTAGTATTACCAGGGGCTATGGCTACACCTTC
CASSITRGYGYTF
>NA|TRBD2|TRBJ2-3|TRBV9
TGTGCCAGCAGCGTTACAGCGGGGGGGCCGGGGGATACGCAGTATTTT
CASSVTAGGPGDTQYF
>NA|NA|TRBJ1-5|TRBV7-8
TGTGCCAGCAGCTTAGGGGGGGGGAGCGTCAATCAGCCCCAGCATTTT
CASSLGGGSVNQPQHF
>NA|NA|TRBJ1-1|TRBV28
TGTGCCAGCACCCGAACAGAGAACACTGAAGCTTTCTTT
CASTRTENTEAFF
>NA|NA|TRBJ2-1|TRBV5-3
TGTGCCAGAAGCCCGAGGGCTAGTAATGAGCAGTTCTTC
CARSPRASNEQFF
>NA|TRBD1|TRBJ1-4|TRBV9
TGTGCCAGCAGCGTGGGGACAGGGGGCAACGAAAAACTGTTTTTT
CASSVGTGGNEKLFF
>few|NA|TRBJ1-1|TRBV9
TGTGCCAGCACTCGAGCAGGCCCGAACACTGAAGCTTTCTTT
CASTRAGPNTEAFF
>NA|TRBD1|TRBJ2-3|TRBV3-1/TRBV3-2
TGTGCCAGCAGCCAAGGGGACAGGGTCTCAGATACGCAGTATTTT
CASSQGDRVSDTQYF
>once|TRBD1|TRBJ2-3|TRBV25-1
TGTGCCAGCAGGCCGGGACAGGGGGCGACAGATACGCAGTATTTT
CASRPGQGATDTQYF
>NA|NA|TRBJ1-2|TRBV6-5
TGTGCCAGCAGTTTACAGGTGGGGTTTGGCTACACCTTC
CASSLQVGFGYTF
>NA|NA|TRBJ1-1|TRBV18
TGTGCCAGCTCACCACCTTCGGTGGGGCTTATGAACACTGAAGCTTTCTTT
CASSPPSVGLMNTEAFF
>NA|NA|TRBJ1-1|TRBV10-2
TGCGCCAGCGCAGGGGTCAAGGCCACTGAAGCTTTCTTT
CASAGVKATEAFF
>NA|TRBD1|TRBJ2-7|TRBV5-1
TGCGCCAGCAGCTTGACCACAGGGGCTGACGAGCAGTACTTC
CASSLTTGADEQYF
>once|TRBD2|TRBJ2-1|TRBV28
TGTGCCAGCATCCCTCAGGCTAGCGGTTACAATGAGCAGTTCTTC
CASIPQASGYNEQFF
>NA|NA|TRBJ2-7|TRBV27
TGTGCCAGCAGTAGGGCTAAACCCTACGAGCAGTACTTC
CASSRAKPYEQYF
>once|NA|TRBJ1-5|TRBV6-1
TGTGCCAGCAGTGACGGCAGGGGAGGGAATAGCAATCAGCCCCAGCATTTT
CASSDGRGGNSNQPQHF
>NA|NA|TRBJ2-7|TRBV6-6
TGTGCCAGCAGTTACTCCACGGTCTCCTACGAGCAGTACTTC
CASSYSTVSYEQYF
>once|NA|TRBJ2-7|TRBV7-8
TGTGCCAGCAGCTTTGGCCGAGTTGAGCAGTACTTC
CASSFGRVEQYF
>NA|NA|TRBJ2-3|TRBV2
TGTGCCAGCAGTGAAGCGAATAGAGGAAGGAGCACAGATACGCAGTATTTT
CASSEANRGRSTDTQYF